This T cell receptor (beta chain) was sequenced for a study of shared clonotypes between healthy human individuals. Germline V gene lookup returns CDR1 GTSNPN and CDR2 SVGIG (reference sequence). This CDR3 spans 13 amino acids. With 8 bases removed from V and 4 bases from J, the gap between germline ends came to 15 bases. Clones were read by immunoSEQ multiplex PCR, and TCRdb kept only the in-frame ones, dropping some. Counted here are around 690,000 clones, about nine tenths occurring once; the ten biggest clones make up 34%. The sequencing input was memory CD8+ T cells from PBMCs. Subset indicated: CD45RO+ cells pooled with CCR7-negative TemRA cells. V is TRBV30 and J is TRBJ2-1; unclear D gene. This clonotype originated in a man aged 18 to 30 in good health. Some clones in this sample may be carry-over from other donors' samples. In DNA, the CDR3 is TGTGCCGGCTTCTGGACCGCATACAATGAGCAGTTCTTC. This codes for CAGFWTAYNEQFF.